This TCR beta chain was observed in a study of blood T cell repertoires in COVID-19. Study details: PBMCs, B-cell-depleted T cells, or T cells were the source of the cDNA or gDNA that made up the material.

V was trimmed by 4 bases and J by 0 bases, leaving 10 bases between them. Germline V gene data show CDR1 as MNHNY and CDR2 as SVGAGI (reference sequence). CDR3 length equals 15 residues. Authors' data handling: By means of reference gene primer amplification, nucleated cell counts were estimated. Clones were sequenced by immunoSEQ multiplex PCR, and TCRdb holds only the in-frame ones, with some missing. V and J calls and clone size follow that table, whereas D and trimming were derived from the DNA. The sample holds around 300,000 clones, 85% to 90% seen once. The sample consisted of peripheral blood. The TCR was taken from a woman between 50 and 59 years old with COVID-19, enrolled during active disease. The chain links TRBV6-6 to TRBJ1-3; tentative D call: TRBD1 (5 bases). The CDR3 protein is CASSSQGYSGNTIYF. CDR3 sequence (DNA): TGTGCCAGCAGTTCCCAGGGTTACTCTGGAAACACCATATATTTT.